The 20 T cell receptor beta chains below come from one sample, sequenced in a study of T cell responses to AZD1222 COVID-19 vaccine. The repertoire was sequenced with immunoSEQ multiplex PCR; TCRdb's copy has only in-frame clones and lacks some. This table has about 96,000 clones, around 90% appearing once. This material consisted of peripheral blood, taken on day 0 of AZD1222 vaccination. These receptors all stem from an adult in good health.

J is TRBJ1-3 and V is TRBV27; D not certain. CDR3 length: 13 amino acids. The germline V gene encodes CDR1 MNHEY and CDR2 SMNVEV (reference sequence). V was shortened by 5 bases and J by 4 bases, with 9 bases between the two germline ends. CDR3 residues: CASSPAMGNTIYF. CDR3 sequence (DNA): TGTGCCAGCAGTCCCGCGATGGGAAACACCATATATTTT.

The V call is TRBV5-1, the J call TRBJ2-1; 15 bases line up with TRBD2. CDR3 length equals 19 residues. Germline-derived CDR1 and CDR2 are SGHRS and YFSETQ. The trim removed 3 bases at V and 1 base at J, leaving 8 bases unmatched. Here the CDR3 reads CASSSGLAGGRGSYNEQFF. The CDR3 DNA reads TGCGCCAGCAGCTCCGGACTAGCGGGAGGGCGGGGGTCCTACAATGAGCAGTTCTTC.

The V and J genes are TRBV5-5 and TRBJ1-2, with 8 bases lining up with TRBD1. CDR1 SGHKS and CDR2 YYEKEE come from the germline V gene (reference sequence). The CDR3 is made up of 15 amino acids. V gave up 3 bases and J gave up 2 bases; unmatched junction bases: 6. In nucleotides, the CDR3 is TGTGCCAGCAGCTCAACAGGGGGGACCAACTATGGCTACACCTTC. Translation gives CASSSTGGTNYGYTF.

The gene calls are TRBV4-3 and TRBJ2-3; perhaps TRBD2 as D (6 bases). CDR3 size: 15 residues. Germline CDR1 is LGHNA and CDR2 is YSLEER. Trimming pared 3 bases from V and 4 bases from J, leaving 14 bases between. The CDR3 DNA reads TGCGCCAGCAGCCAGGCCCCCGGGAGTGCAGATACGCAGTATTTT. It codes for CASSQAPGSADTQYF.

The rearrangement links TRBV6-5 to TRBJ1-1, with a possible D match to TRBD1 (5 bases). V was clipped by 4 bases and J by 1 base, with 13 bases between them. This CDR3 has 15 residues. In germline, CDR1 is MNHEY, CDR2 SVGAGI. The CDR3 nucleotides read TGTGCCAGCAGTTCGACCGGGACGGCGAACACTGAAGCTTTCTTT. Its protein is CASSSTGTANTEAFF.

The CDR3: CASRTDRVKSPLHF. CDR3 DNA sequence: TGTGCCAGCAGGACTGACAGGGTCAAATCACCCCTCCACTTT. This chain uses TRBV2 with TRBJ1-6; 7 bases line up with TRBD1. V lost 6 bases to trimming and J lost 10 bases; unmatched junction nucleotides: 9. This CDR3 contains 14 residues. The germline CDR1 and CDR2 sequences are SNHLY and FYNNEI.

V is TRBV18 and J is TRBJ1-1; D call uncertain. With 0 bases removed from V and 3 bases from J, the gap between germline ends came to 14 bases. This CDR3 is built from 16 residues. Per germline, CDR1 KGHSH and CDR2 LQKENI. CDR3 bases: TGTGCCAGCTCACCACCGAACGGGGAAGCGGACACTGAAGCTTTCTTT. It yields the protein CASSPPNGEADTEAFF.

The J gene is TRBJ2-3, the V gene TRBV7-2, with a possible D match to TRBD2 (5 bases). The CDR3 contains 16 residues. Germline lookup yields CDR1 SGHTA and CDR2 FQGNSA. V shed 5 bases and J shed 0 bases, with 15 bases lying between them. This CDR3 is CASSPSRSGSTDTQYF. Written as DNA, the CDR3 is TGTGCCAGCAGCCCGTCGAGATCGGGGAGCACAGATACGCAGTATTTT.

This sequence joins TRBV14 and TRBJ2-2; D assignment may be TRBD1 or TRBD2 (5 bases each). Germline V gives CDR1 SGHDN, CDR2 FVKESK. The V end was cut by 1 base, the J end by 7 bases, with 7 bases between. The CDR3 is 13 amino acids. In nucleotides, the CDR3 is TGTGCCAGCAGCCAAGTGAGGGGCGGGGAGCTGTTTTTT. Protein sequence: CASSQVRGGELFF.

The rearrangement uses TRBV7-2 and TRBJ2-2; TRBD2 matches 9 bases. J lost 4 bases, V lost 1 base, and 4 bases had no gene match. The CDR3 is 16 amino acids. Germline lookup yields CDR1 SGHTA and CDR2 FQGNSA. In nucleotides, the CDR3 is TGTGCCAGCAGCTTAGTTAGACTAGCGGCCACCGGGGAGCTGTTTTTT. Its protein product is CASSLVRLAATGELFF.

The chain has TRBV6-2 or TRBV6-3 and TRBJ1-5; no reliable D call. V was trimmed by 4 bases and J by 5 bases, leaving 12 bases between them. The CDR3 is 14 amino acids. CDR1 MNHEY and CDR2 SVGEGT come from the germline V gene. The CDR3 here is CASSSLMWDQPQHF. As DNA, the CDR3 is TGTGCCAGCAGTTCACTAATGTGGGATCAGCCCCAGCATTTT.

This chain uses TRBV7-2 with TRBJ2-7, with 12 bases fitting TRBD2. V gave up 5 bases and J gave up 4 bases; unmatched junction bases: 18. There are 19 residues in the CDR3. Germline CDR1 SGHTA, CDR2 FQGNSA. The CDR3 loop is CASSPRTSGRSLAFYEQYF. The CDR3 DNA reads TGTGCCAGCAGCCCCCGCACTAGCGGGAGGAGTTTGGCCTTTTACGAGCAGTACTTC.

The chain carries TRBV11-1 and TRBJ1-5; D possibly corresponds to TRBD1 (5 bases). V was clipped by 5 bases and J by 6 bases, with 11 bases between them. CDR3 length: 13 amino acids. Germline CDR1 reads SGHAT; CDR2 reads FQDESV (reference sequence). CDR3 sequence: CASSVGTSQPQHF. The CDR3 coding sequence is TGTGCCAGCAGCGTTGGGACCAGTCAGCCCCAGCATTTT.

V and J are TRBV7-6 and TRBJ2-1, with 8 positions matching TRBD2. J lost 3 bases, V lost 1 base, and 5 bases had no gene match. Germline V gene sequence: CDR1 SGHVS, CDR2 FNYEAQ. The CDR3 extends over 16 amino acids. The CDR3 region has the DNA TGTGCCAGCAGCTTAGGAGGAGCGGGAGTCTACAATGAGCAGTTCTTC. This gives the protein CASSLGGAGVYNEQFF. Full variable domain (outside the CDR3, taken from reference TRBV7-6 and TRBJ2-1): GAGVSQSPRYKVTKRGQDVALRCDPISGHVSLYWYRQALGQGPEFLTYFNYEAQQDKSGLPNDRFSAERPEGSISTLTIQRTEQRDSAMYRCASSLGGAGVYNEQFFGPGTRLTVL.

This clone was counted a single time. This rearrangement joins TRBV6-4 to TRBJ2-1; weak D call: TRBD2 (6 bases). Per the germline V gene, CDR1 is MRHNA and CDR2 is SNTAGT. CDR3 length: 12 residues. With 6 bases removed from V and 9 bases from J, the gap between germline ends came to 12 bases. The CDR3 sequence: CASSREVGEQFF. DNA of the CDR3: TGTGCCAGCAGCAGGGAGGTGGGTGAGCAGTTCTTC.

This rearrangement joins TRBV24-1 to TRBJ2-3, with 9 positions matching TRBD2. Trimming took 3 bases from V and 1 from J; bases not matched to a gene: 19. The germline V gene has CDR1 KGHDR and CDR2 SFDVKD. This CDR3 is 21 amino acids long. CDR3: CATSDTDGAGGPTEGTDTQYF. The CDR3 nucleotides are TGTGCCACCAGTGATACCGATGGGGCGGGAGGGCCTACTGAGGGCACAGATACGCAGTATTTT.

The chain joins TRBV18 to TRBJ2-7; 11 bases are a match to TRBD1. There are 15 residues in the CDR3. Per the germline V gene, CDR1 is KGHSH and CDR2 is LQKENI. Trimming took 2 bases from V and 4 from J; bases not matched to a gene: 4. CDR3 in amino acids: CASSPKGQGGYEQYF. In nucleotides, the CDR3 is TGTGCCAGCTCACCAAAGGGACAGGGGGGGTACGAGCAGTACTTC.

The chain has TRBV7-9 and TRBJ1-4; maybe TRBD1 (5 bases). Trimming cost V 0 bases and J 11 bases, with 10 bases left between them. The germline gives CDR1 SEHNR, CDR2 FQNEAQ (reference sequence). CDR3 length equals 13 residues. The DNA for the CDR3 is TGTGCCAGCAGCTTAGCGGTTGGGACTAAACTGTTTTTT. This encodes CASSLAVGTKLFF.

V and J are TRBV18 and TRBJ2-7; either TRBD1 or TRBD2 may supply D (5 bases each). The CDR3 is 14 residues long. Germline V gives CDR1 KGHSH, CDR2 LQKENI. V was pared by 0 bases and J by 3 bases, with 9 bases between. CDR3 nucleotide sequence: TGTGCCAGCTCACCACCGTTGGGGGTCTACGAGCAGTACTTC. As protein: CASSPPLGVYEQYF.

The chain uses TRBV2 and TRBJ1-5; D possibly corresponds to TRBD1 (5 bases). The CDR3 runs 13 residues. CDR1 is SNHLY, CDR2 FYNNEI, per germline. Trimming cost V 5 bases and J 5 bases, with 10 bases left between them. The CDR3 here is CASSQGRHQPQHF. In DNA form, the CDR3 reads TGTGCCAGCAGTCAGGGTAGGCATCAGCCCCAGCATTTT.